The 28 T cell receptor beta chains below were found in one sample sequenced in a study of PD-1 blockade in classical Hodgkin lymphoma. There was relapse after autologous stem cell transplantation in every patient, and there was variation in brentuximab vedotin exposure. The method was immunoSEQ multiplex PCR; TCRdb's version includes in-frame clones alone and lacks a portion of them. The table records approximately 20,000 clones, 60% to 85% of them present only once. The sample consisted of peripheral blood mononuclear cells (PBMCs), taken before the second cycle of nivolumab. The receptors derive from a human donor with classical Hodgkin lymphoma.

The rearrangement uses TRBV29-1 and TRBJ2-3; TRBD2 matches 8 bases. The CDR3 extends over 13 amino acids. With 4 bases clipped from V and 5 bases from J, the junction kept 5 bases outside the gene matches. Germline V lookup: CDR1 SQVTM, CDR2 ANQGSEA. The CDR3 reads CSVVAGGGDTQYF. The CDR3 bases are TGCAGCGTTGTTGCGGGAGGAGGAGATACGCAGTATTTT.

The V call is TRBV7-2, the J call TRBJ1-3, with D unclear. V dropped 0 bases and J dropped 0 bases, with 12 bases sitting between them. This CDR3 contains 17 residues. CDR1 and CDR2 from the germline V gene are SGHTA and FQGNSA. The CDR3 DNA is TGTGCCAGCAGCTTAGCCCCGGATTCTTACTCTGGAAACACCATATATTTT. Amino acid sequence: CASSLAPDSYSGNTIYF.

The chain links TRBV7-2 to TRBJ1-1; no reliable D call. CDR3 size: 13 residues. CDR1 is SGHTA and CDR2 is FQGNSA in the germline V gene. V was pared by 6 bases and J by 1 base, with 9 bases between. DNA of the CDR3: TGTGCCAGCAGTGAGACACGGAACACTGAAGCTTTCTTT. Its translation is CASSETRNTEAFF.

In this sample, this clone turned up once. The rearrangement joins TRBV19 to TRBJ2-1; TRBD1 matches 7 bases. V gave up 1 base and J gave up 7 bases; unmatched junction bases: 7. This CDR3 has 15 residues. Germline V gene sequence: CDR1 LNHDA, CDR2 SQIVND (reference sequence). The CDR3 reads CASSIGGGAGNEQFF. The DNA of the CDR3 is TGTGCCAGTAGTATAGGAGGGGGCGCGGGTAATGAGCAGTTCTTC.

Relative to its sample, this clone is medium-sized. The rearrangement uses TRBV5-6 and TRBJ1-5; 7 nucleotides align to TRBD1. Trimming removed 6 bases from V and 0 bases from J; junction bases left unmatched: 9. The germline CDR1 and CDR2 sequences are SGHDT and YYEEEE. The CDR3 has 16 amino acids. The CDR3 here is CASTQEQGHSNQPQHF. The CDR3 DNA sequence: TGTGCCAGCACCCAGGAACAGGGGCATAGCAATCAGCCCCAGCATTTT.

The chain employs TRBV27 and TRBJ2-4, with D possibly called TRBD1 or TRBD2 (5 bases each). Germline V CDR1 and CDR2: MNHEY, SMNVEV (reference sequence). This CDR3 is 14 amino acids long. V was shortened by 8 bases and J by 2 bases, with 13 bases between the two germline ends. CDR3 residues: CASSGTNTKNIQYF. As DNA, the CDR3 is TGTGCCAGCTCCGGGACCAATACCAAAAACATTCAGTACTTC.

This sequence joins TRBV11-2 and TRBJ1-3, with D uncertain. V was cut by 1 base and J by 2 bases, with 12 bases left in between. Germline loops: CDR1 SGHAT, CDR2 FQNNGV. CDR3 length: 16 amino acids. The CDR3 spells CASSLGYGSTGNTIYF. CDR3 coding DNA: TGTGCCAGCAGCTTAGGTTACGGGAGCACTGGAAACACCATATATTTT.

The rearrangement links TRBV6-8 to TRBJ1-2, with no clear D. Trimming shortened V by 3 bases and J by 9 bases, and 8 bases separated the two germline ends. Germline V gives CDR1 MNHGY, CDR2 SAAAGT. The CDR3 is made up of 11 amino acids. The CDR3 nucleotides read TGTGCCAGCAGTTATCAGGAAAGCTACACCTTC. Translated: CASSYQESYTF.

This clone was seen more than once but under ten times. This chain links TRBV6-1 with TRBJ2-7; 11 nucleotides line up with TRBD2. V was pared by 5 bases and J by 4 bases, with 4 bases of the junction left unmatched. Germline V lookup: CDR1 MNHNS, CDR2 SASEGT. This CDR3 spans 14 amino acids. The CDR3 nucleotides read TGTGCCAGCAGTCCTAGCGGGAGGTTTTACGAGCAGTACTTC. Translating gives CASSPSGRFYEQYF.

The DNA of the CDR3 is TGTGCCAGCAGTCAGACAGGGGTTAATTCACCCCTCCACTTT. Amino acid sequence: CASSQTGVNSPLHF. The V gene is TRBV6-6, the J gene TRBJ1-6; 8 nucleotides agree with TRBD1. This CDR3 spans 14 amino acids. Trimming removed 5 bases from V and 6 bases from J; junction bases left unmatched: 3. From germline, CDR1 is MNHNY and CDR2 SVGAGI (reference sequence).

As concerns this clone: At one end, the junction sequence differs from germline, possibly due to a read error. This chain links TRBV4-1 with TRBJ1-3, with no clear D. The CDR3 has 13 residues. CDR1 and CDR2 (germline): MGHRA, YSYEKL. The CDR3 DNA is TGCGCCAGCAGCCAAATCTCTGCAAACACCATATATTTT. It encodes CASSQISANTIYF.

In its sample, this clone was seen a few times. The rearrangement joins TRBV30 to TRBJ1-2; D may be TRBD1 (5 bases). V was pared by 2 bases and J by 5 bases, with 24 bases between. CDR3 length: 17 residues. Germline V CDR1 and CDR2: GTSNPN, SVGIG (reference sequence). The CDR3 DNA reads as TGTGCCTGGAGTAGGGGCAGGCTAACTGTAGAGGGGTATGGCTACACCTTC. Translated, it gives CAWSRGRLTVEGYGYTF. Full variable domain (missing parts from reference TRBV30 and TRBJ1-2): SQTIHQWPATLVQPVGSPLSLECTVEGTSNPNLYWYRQAAGRGLQLLFYSVGIGQISSEVPQNLSASRPQDRQFILSSKKLLLSDSGFYLCAWSRGRLTVEGYGYTFGSGTRLTVV.

The CDR3 bases are TGTGCCAGCAGTTCGATCCCGCCCGGGACTAGCTCCTCGAATGAGCAGTTCTTC. As protein: CASSSIPPGTSSSNEQFF. The chain uses TRBV28 and TRBJ2-1; TRBD2 matches 9 bases. Germline values: CDR1 MDHEN, CDR2 SYDVKM. V shed 4 bases, J shed 7 bases, and the junction held 17 bases outside the gene matches. The CDR3 loop spans 18 amino acids.

V and J are TRBV28 and TRBJ2-1; no definite D call. CDR1 and CDR2 (germline): MDHEN, SYDVKM. This CDR3 has 12 residues. Trimming shortened V by 2 bases and J by 9 bases, and 8 bases separated the two germline ends. CDR3 sequence: CASSLPQREQFF. CDR3 in DNA: TGTGCCAGCAGTTTACCCCAGCGTGAGCAGTTCTTC.

The gene calls are TRBV18 and TRBJ2-5, with 8 bases aligning to TRBD1. Trimming cost V 2 bases and J 2 bases; bases outside gene matches: 1. Germline V gene lookup returns CDR1 KGHSH and CDR2 LQKENI. The CDR3 runs 14 residues. The CDR3: CASSPRDRQETQYF. The CDR3 DNA follows: TGTGCCAGCTCACCAAGGGACAGGCAAGAGACCCAGTACTTC. The variable domain in full, completed from reference TRBV18 and TRBJ2-5, reads NAGVMQNPRHLVRRRGQEARLRCSPMKGHSHVYWYRQLPEEGLKFMVYLQKENIIDESGMPKERFSAEFPKEGPSILRIQQVVRGDSAAYFCASSPRDRQETQYFGPGTRLLVL.

The chain couples TRBV6-5 to TRBJ1-2; perhaps TRBD1 as D (5 bases). The CDR3 consists of 14 residues. V was clipped by 6 bases and J by 0 bases, with 11 bases between them. The germline CDR1 and CDR2 sequences are MNHEY and SVGAGI. The CDR3 coding sequence is TGTGCCAGCAGACGGGACGGAGCTAACTATGGCTACACCTTC. Translation: CASRRDGANYGYTF.

This clone was detected only a few times. Here the CDR3 reads CAISEGTVSYGYTF. CDR3 coding DNA: TGTGCCATCAGTGAAGGGACGGTGTCCTATGGCTACACCTTC. The chain has TRBV10-3 and TRBJ1-2, with a possible D match to TRBD1 (5 bases). Germline CDR1 and CDR2: ENHRY and SYGVKD. CDR3 length equals 14 residues. Trimming cost V 3 bases and J 4 bases, with 12 bases left between them.

The V and J genes are TRBV7-2 and TRBJ1-1; D gene ambiguous. The V end was cut by 1 base, the J end by 7 bases, with 7 bases between. This CDR3 region has 12 residues. CDR1 is SGHTA, CDR2 FQGNSA, per germline. CDR3 DNA: TGTGCCAGCAGCTTAGGTAGGATTGAAGCTTTCTTT. It is translated as CASSLGRIEAFF.

The rearrangement links TRBV11-2 to TRBJ1-3, with D possibly being TRBD1 (5 bases). The CDR3 is 17 amino acids. The germline gives CDR1 SGHAT, CDR2 FQNNGV. V lost 0 bases, J lost 2 bases, and 14 bases lay in between. The CDR3 spells CASSLDRQGSAGNTIYF. For the CDR3, the DNA is TGTGCCAGCAGCTTAGATCGTCAGGGATCCGCTGGAAACACCATATATTTT.

This clone was detected only a few times. The chain uses TRBV19 and TRBJ1-1; 9 nucleotides agree with TRBD1. Germline values: CDR1 LNHDA, CDR2 SQIVND (reference sequence). This CDR3 is 14 amino acids long. V shed 3 bases and J 5 bases; nucleotides not matched to a gene: 4. CDR3 nucleotides: TGTGCCAGTAGTATGACAGGGGGGTGGACTGAAGCTTTCTTT. Its translation is CASSMTGGWTEAFF. The variable domain in full, completed from reference TRBV19 and TRBJ1-1, reads DGGITQSPKYLFRKEGQNVTLSCEQNLNHDAMYWYRQDPGQGLRLIYYSQIVNDFQKGDIAEGYSVSREKKESFPLTVTSAQKNPTAFYLCASSMTGGWTEAFFGQGTRLTVV.

This clone was found once. The chain carries TRBV6-5 and TRBJ1-1, with 7 bases fitting TRBD1. The CDR3 loop spans 14 amino acids. Unmatched junction bases numbered 7, after V lost 5 bases and J lost 4 bases. Germline lookup yields CDR1 MNHEY and CDR2 SVGAGI. CDR3 amino acids: CASSKDRFFTEAFF. The CDR3 DNA is TGTGCCAGCAGTAAGGACAGGTTTTTCACTGAAGCTTTCTTT.

J is TRBJ2-1 and V is TRBV19; 14 bases map to TRBD2. The ends lost 5 bases at V and 10 bases at J; junction bases unmatched: 13. This CDR3 has 17 residues. CDR1 is LNHDA, CDR2 SQIVND, per germline (reference sequence). The CDR3 is CASSATVGTSGSLEQFF. In nucleotides, the CDR3 is TGTGCCAGTAGTGCAACCGTCGGGACTAGCGGGAGCCTAGAGCAGTTCTTC. Based on the CDR3 plus reference TRBV19 and TRBJ2-1, the full variable domain is DGGITQSPKYLFRKEGQNVTLSCEQNLNHDAMYWYRQDPGQGLRLIYYSQIVNDFQKGDIAEGYSVSREKKESFPLTVTSAQKNPTAFYLCASSATVGTSGSLEQFFGPGTRLTVL.

The chain couples TRBV10-3 to TRBJ1-5, with D unclear. The germline gives CDR1 ENHRY, CDR2 SYGVKD. The CDR3 has 13 residues. V dropped 6 bases and J dropped 4 bases, with 10 bases sitting between them. The CDR3 DNA follows: TGTGCCATCAGCCAACACGGAAATCAGCCCCAGCATTTT. This gives the protein CAISQHGNQPQHF.

The V gene is TRBV4-1, the J gene TRBJ2-7; 10 positions match TRBD2. The CDR3 spans 16 residues. J gave up 3 bases and V 2 bases, and 7 bases lay outside the gene matches. CDR1 is MGHRA, CDR2 YSYEKL, per germline. For the CDR3, the DNA is TGCGCCAGCAGCCAACCACTAGCGGGAAGAAACTACGAGCAGTACTTC. This gives the protein CASSQPLAGRNYEQYF.

This chain uses TRBV19 with TRBJ1-2, with 9 nucleotides matching TRBD1. The germline V gene has CDR1 LNHDA and CDR2 SQIVND (reference sequence). The CDR3 length is 14 residues. V lost 6 bases, J lost 10 bases, and 12 bases stayed unmatched. The CDR3 DNA sequence: TGTGCCAGTAGCCGACAGGGACAGGGATTTGACTACACCTTC. Protein product: CASSRQGQGFDYTF. Supplemented by reference TRBV19 and TRBJ1-2, the full variable domain reads DGGITQSPKYLFRKEGQNVTLSCEQNLNHDAMYWYRQDPGQGLRLIYYSQIVNDFQKGDIAEGYSVSREKKESFPLTVTSAQKNPTAFYLCASSRQGQGFDYTFGSGTRLTVV.

The chain joins TRBV30 to TRBJ2-4; D may correspond to TRBD1 or TRBD2 (5 bases each). V was pared by 0 bases and J by 0 bases, with 9 bases between. The CDR3 is 15 residues long. Germline V lookup: CDR1 GTSNPN, CDR2 SVGIG (reference sequence). The CDR3 nucleotides read TGTGCCTGGAGTGTACCCGGGACAGCCAAAAACATTCAGTACTTC. Translating it yields CAWSVPGTAKNIQYF.

The rearrangement links TRBV6-1 to TRBJ2-3; 8 nucleotides match TRBD2. Germline loops: CDR1 MNHNS, CDR2 SASEGT. V was clipped by 4 bases and J by 4 bases; unmatched bases: 10. CDR3 length: 16 residues. The CDR3 sequence: CASSALSGVLPDTQYF. CDR3 nucleotide sequence: TGTGCCAGCAGTGCCCTTAGCGGGGTCCTCCCAGATACGCAGTATTTT.

The chain joins TRBV5-6 to TRBJ2-3, with a tentative D call TRBD1 (5 bases). V shed 0 bases and J shed 6 bases, with 17 bases lying between them. The germline V gene has CDR1 SGHDT and CDR2 YYEEEE. CDR3 length: 16 amino acids. The CDR3 DNA reads TGTGCCAGCAGCTTGGCCTTGTCAGGGTCTCTTGATACGCAGTATTTT. Translating it yields CASSLALSGSLDTQYF.